This T cell receptor beta chain was captured in a study of blood T cells in healthy people across ages. PCR was performed a second time for 7 to 11 cycles using a sample-barcoded 5' primer and a J-beta primer mix. Template switching added a 12-random-nucleotide identifier to every cDNA molecule. From the 5' RACE reads, TCRdb called clonotypes with MiXCR, one entry per CDR3 protein. There are about 830,000 distinct CDR3 sequences in the sample; about 62% occur only once, and 25% to 35% lies in the top ten. Germline V gives CDR1 SGHRS, CDR2 YFSETQ. CDR3 length: 15 residues. The sequence was collected from a man aged 25 to 40 in good health. Material for sequencing was blood. The chain uses TRBV5-1 and TRBJ2-7; 13 bases are shared with TRBD2. The J call is doubtful: the DNA matches TRBJ2-5 better. CDR3 sequence: CASGPGTSGVETQYF. The CDR3 DNA sequence: TGCGCCAGCGGACCCGGGACTAGCGGGGTAGAGACCCAGTACTTC.